This TCR beta chain was sequenced for a study of blood T cell repertoires in COVID-19. Original handling: Amplified reference gene primers provided the basis for estimating nucleated cell counts. Repertoires were generated with immunoSEQ multiplex PCR, while TCRdb's copy carries only in-frame clones and drops some. Clone size and V and J calls were adopted from that table, with D and trimming inferred from the DNA. The table shows approximately 300,000 clones, with under 90% occurring only once. The specimen was PBMCs or T cells enriched from blood (not recorded which). The TCR was taken from a young woman who had recovered from COVID-19.

This chain's CDR3 is CASSYGAESSYEQYF. In DNA, the CDR3 is TGTGCCAGCAGTTACGGTGCGGAGAGCTCCTACGAGCAGTACTTC. The genes are TRBV6-5 and TRBJ2-7; no definite D call. Trimming shortened V by 2 bases and J by 0 bases, and 11 bases separated the two germline ends. Germline-derived CDR1 and CDR2 are MNHEY and SVGAGI. This CDR3 contains 15 residues.